A single T cell receptor (beta chain) is shown here with its context. Antigen: not known. The data belong to a study of T cells in Graves' hyperthyroidism and ophthalmopathy. Amplification of TCR beta CDR3 regions was performed using RNA transcripts as template. HTBI primers were employed in a first-round RT-PCR of the TCR CDR3. TCRdb called the multiplex PCR reads again in MiXCR, with one record for every CDR3 protein. The table includes about 720,000 distinct CDR3 sequences, around 15% detected once. Across 18 months, stable Graves' hyperthyroidism was marked by no progression to ophthalmopathy. Broader study findings: Blood also held most thyroid clonotypes expanded beyond 0.001.

The sequence derives from a man between 18 and 29 years old with Graves' hyperthyroidism. Material: blood.

The CDR3 loop reads CASSQWPGLAGEGQFF. The CDR3 DNA reads as TGTGCCAGCAGCCAATGGCCGGGACTAGCGGGAGAAGGGCAGTTCTTC. The chain is built from TRBV14 and TRBJ2-1, with TRBD2 matching 14 bases. Germline V lookup: CDR1 SGHDN, CDR2 FVKESK. CDR3 length equals 16 residues. Germline trimming cut 2 bases from V and 12 bases from J; bases unmatched to any gene: 9.